The 11 T cell receptor beta chains reported below all come from one sample, sequenced in a study of T cell responses to AZD1222 COVID-19 vaccine. Profiling relied on immunoSEQ multiplex PCR, and the TCRdb table lists in-frame clones only, not all of them. The repertoire holds some 160,000 clones, roughly 90% seen once, with around 5.9% in the top ten. The specimen comprised peripheral blood, sampled on day 0 of AZD1222 vaccination. The source is an adult in good health.

This rearrangement joins TRBV9 to TRBJ2-1; 9 nucleotides match TRBD1. There are 15 residues in the CDR3. V was pared by 3 bases and J by 6 bases, with 7 bases of the junction left unmatched. Per germline, CDR1 SGDLS and CDR2 YYNGEE. In nucleotides, the CDR3 is TGTGCCAGCAGCGCCCTCCCGGGACAGGGCAATGAGCAGTTCTTC. Amino acids: CASSALPGQGNEQFF.

The chain employs TRBV7-3 and TRBJ1-3; possibly TRBD1 for D (5 bases). CDR1 SGHTA and CDR2 FQGTGA come from the germline V gene. The CDR3 has 20 amino acids. Trimming shortened V by 4 bases and J by 0 bases, and 25 bases separated the two germline ends. CDR3 nucleotide sequence: TGTGCCAGCAGCTCCACAGGCTTCCCTGGGAGGCTGTGCTCTGGAAACACCATATATTTT. Translated: CASSSTGFPGRLCSGNTIYF.

In this sample, this clone turned up a few times. The chain joins TRBV6-1 to TRBJ2-6, with 7 bases matching TRBD1. Germline trimming cut 3 bases from V and 1 base from J; bases unmatched to any gene: 0. The CDR3 extends over 15 amino acids. The V gene's germline CDR1 is MNHNS and CDR2 SASEGT. CDR3 sequence reads: CASSETGSGANVLTF. The CDR3, as DNA: TGTGCCAGCAGTGAGACAGGGTCTGGGGCCAACGTCCTGACTTTC.

The chain links TRBV9 to TRBJ2-1, with 8 bases lining up with TRBD2. The CDR3 loop spans 15 amino acids. V trimming: 1 base; J trimming: 8 bases; junction bases outside the gene matches: 8. CDR1 is SGDLS, CDR2 YYNGEE, per germline. The DNA of the CDR3 is TGTGCCAGCAGCGTAACGGGACTAGAGGGGGATGAGCAGTTCTTC. Its translation: CASSVTGLEGDEQFF.

This clone is a singleton in its sample. This chain joins TRBV3-1 (or the pseudogene TRBV3-2) and TRBJ1-1, with 8 bases matching TRBD1. The germline V gene encodes CDR1 LGHDT and CDR2 YNNKEL (reference sequence). The CDR3 loop spans 15 amino acids. The V gene end was trimmed by 3 bases and the J gene end by 4 bases; junction bases not matched to a gene: 7. The CDR3 region is CASSQGRGRGTEAFF. CDR3 nucleotides: TGTGCCAGCAGCCAGGGCAGGGGGCGTGGCACTGAAGCTTTCTTT.

The rearrangement links TRBV4-2 to TRBJ2-7; TRBD2 aligns across 9 bases. Trimming took 2 bases from V and 2 from J; bases not matched to a gene: 1. CDR3 length equals 14 residues. Germline CDR1 and CDR2: LGHNA and YNFKEQ. Written as DNA, the CDR3 is TGTGCCAGCAGCCAACGCGGGGGGGCCTACGAGCAGTACTTC. Its protein product is CASSQRGGAYEQYF.

The V call is TRBV4-2, the J call TRBJ1-4, with D unclear. Trimming left V 0 bases short and J 0 bases short, with 5 bases between. Germline CDR1 and CDR2: LGHNA and YNFKEQ. This CDR3 contains 15 residues. The CDR3 loop reads CASSQDGATNEKLFF. In DNA, the CDR3 is TGTGCCAGCAGCCAAGACGGGGCAACTAATGAAAAACTGTTTTTT.

CDR3 protein: CASSLGTLSYNEQFF. The CDR3 DNA reads TGTGCCAGCAGTTTAGGGACTCTCTCCTACAATGAGCAGTTCTTC. This chain uses TRBV28 with TRBJ2-1, with D possibly TRBD2 on 6 matching bases. CDR1 and CDR2 (germline): MDHEN, SYDVKM. Trimming removed 2 bases from V and 0 bases from J, with 8 bases in between. The CDR3 has 15 residues. Using reference TRBV28 and TRBJ2-1 for the parts outside the CDR3, the full variable domain is DVKVTQSSRYLVKRTGEKVFLECVQDMDHENMFWYRQDPGLGLRLIYFSYDVKMKEKGDIPEGYSVSREKKERFSLILESASTNQTSMYLCASSLGTLSYNEQFFGPGTRLTVL.

V gene TRBV5-1 combines with J gene TRBJ1-1, with D unresolved. Trimming shortened V by 2 bases and J by 0 bases, and 8 bases separated the two germline ends. This CDR3 is 14 amino acids long. CDR1 is SGHRS, CDR2 YFSETQ, per germline. In DNA form, the CDR3 reads TGCGCCAGCAGCTTTAGTATTATGAACACTGAAGCTTTCTTT. It is translated as CASSFSIMNTEAFF.

In its sample, this clone was seen a few times. CDR3 region: CASTDRGRRDYGYTF. As DNA, the CDR3 is TGTGCCAGCACCGACAGGGGACGGAGGGACTATGGCTACACCTTC. V and J are TRBV28 and TRBJ1-2, with 8 bases that match TRBD1. V gave up 7 bases and J gave up 3 bases; unmatched junction bases: 10. Looked up from germline, CDR1 is MDHEN and CDR2 is SYDVKM. CDR3 length: 15 residues.

The V and J genes are TRBV7-2 and TRBJ1-6, with 10 bases aligning to TRBD1. V lost 0 bases, J lost 11 bases, and 4 bases stayed unmatched. CDR1 is SGHTA, CDR2 FQGNSA, per germline. The CDR3 covers 15 residues. The CDR3 DNA follows: TGTGCCAGCAGCTTAGCGGGACAGGGGACCGCACCCCTCCACTTT. Amino acid sequence: CASSLAGQGTAPLHF.